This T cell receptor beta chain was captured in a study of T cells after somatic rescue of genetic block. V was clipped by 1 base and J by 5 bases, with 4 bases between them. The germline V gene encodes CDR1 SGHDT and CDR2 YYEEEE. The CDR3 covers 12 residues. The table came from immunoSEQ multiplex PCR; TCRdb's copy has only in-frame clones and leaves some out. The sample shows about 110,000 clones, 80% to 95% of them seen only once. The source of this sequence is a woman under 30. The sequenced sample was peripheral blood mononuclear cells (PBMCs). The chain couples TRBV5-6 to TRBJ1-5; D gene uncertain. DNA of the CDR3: TGTGCCAGCAGCTTGCCCCATCAGCCCCAGCATTTT. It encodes CASSLPHQPQHF.